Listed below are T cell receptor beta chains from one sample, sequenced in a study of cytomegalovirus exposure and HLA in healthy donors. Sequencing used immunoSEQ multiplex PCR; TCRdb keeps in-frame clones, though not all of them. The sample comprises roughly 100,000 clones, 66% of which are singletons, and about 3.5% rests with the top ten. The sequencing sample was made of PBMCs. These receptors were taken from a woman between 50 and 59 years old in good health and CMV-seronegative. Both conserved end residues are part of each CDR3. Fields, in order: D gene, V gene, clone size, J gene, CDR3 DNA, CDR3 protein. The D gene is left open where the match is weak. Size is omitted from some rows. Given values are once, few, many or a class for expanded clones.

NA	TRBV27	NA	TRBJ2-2	TGTGCCAGCAGTGGGACATTTAACACCGGGGAGCTGTTTTTT	CASSGTFNTGELFF
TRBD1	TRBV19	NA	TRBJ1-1	TGTGCCAGTAGTATTGGACAGGGAGCTTTCTTT	CASSIGQGAFF
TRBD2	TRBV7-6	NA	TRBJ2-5	TGTGCCAGCAGCCCCCCTGGGGCTAGCGGGGGGTTCCAAGAGACCCAGTACTTC	CASSPPGASGGFQETQYF
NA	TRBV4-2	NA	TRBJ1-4	TGTGCCAGCAGGCAGGGAGGCGAAAAACTGTTTTTT	CASRQGGEKLFF
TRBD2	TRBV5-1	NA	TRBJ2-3	TGCGCCAGCAGCCGGGGGGCTAGCGGGGACCTCACAGATACGCAGTATTTT	CASSRGASGDLTDTQYF
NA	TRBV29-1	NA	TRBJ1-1	TGCAGCGTCGGCGGGGCTGGCGCTGAAGCTTTCTTT	CSVGGAGAEAFF
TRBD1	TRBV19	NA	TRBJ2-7	TGTGCCAGTAGTATAGGCGGGACAGGGGGTCCCTACGAGCAGTACTTC	CASSIGGTGGPYEQYF
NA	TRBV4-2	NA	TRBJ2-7	TGTGCCAGCAGCCAAGTAGCGCAAGGTACTACGAGGCAGTACTTC	CASSQVAQGTTRQYF
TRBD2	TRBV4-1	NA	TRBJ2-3	TGCGCCAGCAGCCACGGGACTAGTGCAGATACGCAGTATTTT	CASSHGTSADTQYF
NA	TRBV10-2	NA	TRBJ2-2	TGCGCCAGCAGTGAGGTATACGGGGAGCTGTTTTTT	CASSEVYGELFF
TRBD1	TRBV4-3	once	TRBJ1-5	TGCGCCAGCAGCCAAGATGTCAGACAGGGAGGTAGCAATCAGCCCCAGCATTTT	CASSQDVRQGGSNQPQHF
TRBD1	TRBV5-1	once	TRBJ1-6	TGCGCCAGCAGCTTGGATGGACAGGGGAATTCACCCCTCCACTTT	CASSLDGQGNSPLHF
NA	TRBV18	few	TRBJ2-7	TGTGCCAGCTCACCCGCGGAATCCTACGAGCAGTACTTC	CASSPAESYEQYF
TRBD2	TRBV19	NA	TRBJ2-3	TGTGCCAGTAGTACACTAGCGGGGGGGCTCGATACGCAGTATTTT	CASSTLAGGLDTQYF
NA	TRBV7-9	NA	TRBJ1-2	TGTGCCAGCAGCCTACCCACCCAGGGAAATCATGGCTACACCTTC	CASSLPTQGNHGYTF
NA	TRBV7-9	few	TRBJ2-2	TGTGCCAGCAGCAGTCGGGGGAGCAACACCGGGGAGCTGTTTTTT	CASSSRGSNTGELFF
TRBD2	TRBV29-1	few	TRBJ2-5	TGCAGCGGGACTAGCGGGGGAAAGACCCAGTACTTC	CSGTSGGKTQYF
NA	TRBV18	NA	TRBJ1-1	TGTGCCAGCTCACCACCAGCAACCATGAACACTGAAGCTTTCTTT	CASSPPATMNTEAFF
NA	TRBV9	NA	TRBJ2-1	TGTGCCAGCAGCCCCCCCGGCGGCTACAATGAGCAGTTCTTC	CASSPPGGYNEQFF
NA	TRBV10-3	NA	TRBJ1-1	TGTGCCATCAGTGAACTCAGGGGCAAGAACACTGAAGCTTTCTTT	CAISELRGKNTEAFF
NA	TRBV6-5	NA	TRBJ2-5	TGTGCCAGCAGTTACTCCCTTAGTTGGGAGACCCAGTACTTC	CASSYSLSWETQYF
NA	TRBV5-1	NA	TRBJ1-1	TGCGCCAGCAGCCCGTGGGCGAACACTGGAGCTTTCTTT	CASSPWANTGAFF
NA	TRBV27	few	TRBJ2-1	TGTGCCACCCGACAATACAATGAGCAGTTCTTC	CATRQYNEQFF
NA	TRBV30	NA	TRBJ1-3	TGTGCCTGGAGTGTGGAGGGCTCTGGAAACACCATATATTTT	CAWSVEGSGNTIYF
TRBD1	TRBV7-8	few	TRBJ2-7	TGTGCCAGCAGCTTAGCGGCCCGGGACAGATCCTACGAGCAGTACTTC	CASSLAARDRSYEQYF
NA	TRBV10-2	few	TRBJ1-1	TGCGCCAGCAGTGAGGACAGGAACACTGAAGCTTTCTTT	CASSEDRNTEAFF
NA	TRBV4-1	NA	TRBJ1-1	TGCGCCAGCAGCCAAGACAGGGCCAGGGGATTGAACACTGAAGCTTTCTTT	CASSQDRARGLNTEAFF
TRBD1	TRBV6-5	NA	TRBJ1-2	TGTGCCAGCAGTTATGGAGGGACAGAAGCTAACTATGGCTACACCTTC	CASSYGGTEANYGYTF
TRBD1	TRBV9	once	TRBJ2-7	TGTGCCAGCAGCAAGGGACAGGCGACGCCTAGGGAGCAGTACTTC	CASSKGQATPREQYF
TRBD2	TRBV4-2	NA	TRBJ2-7	TGTGCCAGCAGCCCCCGAGGGGCGGGGGGGCGGTACGAGCAGTACTTC	CASSPRGAGGRYEQYF
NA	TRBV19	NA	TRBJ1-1	TGTGCCAGTAGTAGCCAGCGTGGGACTGAAGCTTTCTTT	CASSSQRGTEAFF
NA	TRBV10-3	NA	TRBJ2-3	TGTGCCATCAGTGAGTCAGCGAAAAGCACAGATACGCAGTATTTT	CAISESAKSTDTQYF
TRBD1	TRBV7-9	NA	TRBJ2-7	TGTGCCAGCAGCCCGGACAGGATGCTCTACGAGCAGTACTTC	CASSPDRMLYEQYF
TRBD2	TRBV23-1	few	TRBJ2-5	TGCGCCAGCAGTCAATCAAGGCCCGGACAAACTAGCGGGAGTTCGGAGACCCAGTACTTC	CASSQSRPGQTSGSSETQYF
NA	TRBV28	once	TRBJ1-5	TGTGCCAGCAGTTATGCCCTTGGGGCATATCGGGGCAATCAGCCCCAGCATTTT	CASSYALGAYRGNQPQHF
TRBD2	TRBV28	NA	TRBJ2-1	TGTGCCAGCAGTGCCGGGACTAGCAGAAATGAGCAGTTCTTC	CASSAGTSRNEQFF
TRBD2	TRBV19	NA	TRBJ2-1	TGTGCCAGTAGTCGGAGACTAGCGGGGGGGTACAATGAGCAGTTCTTC	CASSRRLAGGYNEQFF
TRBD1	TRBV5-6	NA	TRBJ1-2	TGTGCCAGCAGCTTGTGGACAGGCGACCGGCCTGGCTACACCTTC	CASSLWTGDRPGYTF
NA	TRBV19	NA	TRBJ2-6	TGTGCCAGTAGTATCCAGGGAATGGGGGCCAACGTCCTGACTTTC	CASSIQGMGANVLTF
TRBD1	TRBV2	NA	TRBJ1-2	TGTGCCAGCGGTCGACAGGGTGTTTTCTATGGCTACACCTTC	CASGRQGVFYGYTF
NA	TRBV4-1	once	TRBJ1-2	TGCGCCAGCAGCCAATACCCGGGGGGCGTTGACTATGGCTACACCTTC	CASSQYPGGVDYGYTF
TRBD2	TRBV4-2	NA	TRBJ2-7	TGTGCCAGCAGCCAAACTAGCGGGAACTCCTACGAGCAGTACTTC	CASSQTSGNSYEQYF
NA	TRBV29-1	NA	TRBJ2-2	TGCAGCGTTCCCTATCGGGGCACCGGGGAGCTGTTTTTT	CSVPYRGTGELFF
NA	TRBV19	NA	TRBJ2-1	TGTGCCAGTAAACCGCACTTAAGCTCCTACAATGAGCAGTTCTTC	CASKPHLSSYNEQFF
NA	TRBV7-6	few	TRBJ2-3	TGTGCCAGCAGCTGGGGACGGGGGGCTGATGGAAACACAGATACGCAGTATTTT	CASSWGRGADGNTDTQYF
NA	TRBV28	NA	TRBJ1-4	TGTGCCAGCAGTCCTACCCCAACTAATGAAAAACTGTTTTTT	CASSPTPTNEKLFF
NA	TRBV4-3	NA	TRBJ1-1	TGCGCCAGCAGCCAAGATTATTGGGCGAACACTGAAGCTTTCTTT	CASSQDYWANTEAFF
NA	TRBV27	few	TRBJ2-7	TGTGCCAGCAGTCTGGGGGCCGCCTACGAGCAGTACTTC	CASSLGAAYEQYF
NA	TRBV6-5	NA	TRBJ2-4	TGTGCCAGCAGCGTCAGTGAAATAGCCAAAAACATTCAGTACTTC	CASSVSEIAKNIQYF
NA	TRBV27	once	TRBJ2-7	TGTGCCAGCAGTAACTATAGGGGCCCCTACGAGCAGTACTTC	CASSNYRGPYEQYF
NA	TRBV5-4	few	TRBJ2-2	TGTGCCAGCAGCTTGGACAGTCTTAACACCGGGGAGCTGTTTTTT	CASSLDSLNTGELFF
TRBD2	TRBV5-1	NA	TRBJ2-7	TGCGCCAGCAGCCCCGCGGGAGGAATGTACGAGCAGTACTTC	CASSPAGGMYEQYF
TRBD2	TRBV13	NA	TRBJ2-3	TGTGCCAGCAGTCCTAGCGGGGCGGGCACAGATACGCAGTATTTT	CASSPSGAGTDTQYF
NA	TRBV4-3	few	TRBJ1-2	TGCGCCAGCAGCACTCACGAGGGGACTCTGGGCTACACCTTC	CASSTHEGTLGYTF
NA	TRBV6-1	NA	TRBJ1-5	TGTGCCAGCAGTGAAGGGGAAGCGGACAATCAGCCCCAGCATTTT	CASSEGEADNQPQHF
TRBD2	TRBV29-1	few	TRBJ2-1	TGCAGCGTTATAGCGGGAATCGCCTACAATGAGCAGTTCTTC	CSVIAGIAYNEQFF
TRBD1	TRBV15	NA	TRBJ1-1	TGTGCCACCAGCAGACAGGGGGAGACTGAAGCTTTCTTT	CATSRQGETEAFF
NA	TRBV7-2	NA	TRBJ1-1	TGTGCCAGCAGCTTACAGTACACTGAAGCTTTCTTT	CASSLQYTEAFF
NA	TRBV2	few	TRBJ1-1	TGTGCCAGCAGTGCCTCCGACACTGAAGCTTTCTTT	CASSASDTEAFF